The 30 T cell receptor beta chains below come from one sample, sequenced in a study of shared clonotypes between healthy human individuals. Generated by immunoSEQ multiplex PCR, the TCRdb table keeps only in-frame clones and is missing some. Seen here are around 2.5 million clones, roughly 93% observed once, and the top ten hold 0.36%. Sequencing was done on a sample of naive CD4+ T cells from PBMCs. Subset of the sample: CD45RA+ positively selected. The receptors were gathered from a man younger than 35 in good health. Some clones in this sample may be carry-over from other donors' samples.

The V call is TRBV9, the J call TRBJ1-1; D remains unclear. V was clipped by 0 bases and J by 0 bases, with 12 bases between them. CDR1 and CDR2 (germline): SGDLS, YYNGEE. This CDR3 region has 16 residues. CDR3 amino acids: CASSVAPKRVNTEAFF. The CDR3 DNA reads TGTGCCAGCAGCGTAGCGCCGAAAAGGGTGAACACTGAAGCTTTCTTT.

The V and J genes are TRBV7-3 and TRBJ2-1, with 9 bases aligning to TRBD1. The ends lost 4 bases at V and 0 bases at J; junction bases unmatched: 1. The CDR3 is made up of 15 amino acids. Looked up from germline, CDR1 is SGHTA and CDR2 is FQGTGA. CDR3 sequence: CASSWDRDSYNEQFF. CDR3 bases: TGTGCCAGCAGCTGGGACAGGGACTCCTACAATGAGCAGTTCTTC.

The genes are TRBV2 and TRBJ2-1; D might be TRBD1 or TRBD2, each matching 5 bases. CDR1 and CDR2 from the germline V gene are SNHLY and FYNNEI. This CDR3 region has 15 residues. Trimming pared 8 bases from V and 5 bases from J, leaving 19 bases between. DNA of the CDR3: TGTGCCAGCGGGACGACTGTCCTCTCAAACAATGAGCAGTTCTTC. Translated, it gives CASGTTVLSNNEQFF.

The V gene is TRBV6-6, the J gene TRBJ2-2; TRBD1 aligns across 10 bases. This CDR3 has 15 residues. Germline values: CDR1 MNHNY, CDR2 SVGAGI (reference sequence). Trimming cost V 10 bases and J 5 bases; bases outside gene matches: 10. The CDR3 nucleotides are TGTGCCACCCTCCGGGACAGGGGTGGGACCGGGGAGCTGTTTTTT. This gives the protein CATLRDRGGTGELFF.

The V and J genes are TRBV2 and TRBJ2-3, with D perhaps TRBD1 or TRBD2 (5 bases each). The CDR3 spans 12 residues. CDR1 is SNHLY, CDR2 FYNNEI, per germline. Trimming cost V 4 bases and J 6 bases, with 8 bases left between them. The CDR3 DNA is TGTGCCAGCAGTGCGAGGGGCGATACGCAGTATTTT. It encodes CASSARGDTQYF.

This sequence joins TRBV2 and TRBJ2-7; D tentatively fits TRBD1 or TRBD2 (5 bases each). CDR1 and CDR2 (germline): SNHLY, FYNNEI. There are 14 residues in the CDR3. V was pared by 6 bases and J by 2 bases, with 14 bases between. CDR3 sequence reads: CASRWDPVAYEQYF. The CDR3 DNA follows: TGTGCCAGCAGATGGGACCCGGTAGCCTACGAGCAGTACTTC.

The CDR3 loop is CASSLESVGGTEAFF. The CDR3 nucleotides are TGCGCCAGCAGCTTGGAGTCGGTCGGGGGTACTGAAGCTTTCTTT. This chain joins TRBV5-1 and TRBJ1-1; possibly TRBD1 for D (5 bases). CDR1 SGHRS and CDR2 YFSETQ come from the germline V gene. CDR3 length: 15 residues. The V end was cut by 0 bases, the J end by 5 bases, with 14 bases between.

V gene TRBV10-2 combines with J gene TRBJ2-3; D is possibly TRBD2 (6 bases). Germline V gene lookup returns CDR1 WSHSY and CDR2 SAAADI. The V and J ends lost 4 bases and 0 bases respectively, with 11 bases between them. This CDR3 spans 15 amino acids. Here the CDR3 reads CASSVIADSTDTQYF. The CDR3 DNA follows: TGCGCCAGCAGTGTAATAGCGGATAGCACAGATACGCAGTATTTT.

The genes are TRBV5-4 and TRBJ2-4; 11 bases match TRBD1. V trimming: 1 base; J trimming: 7 bases; junction bases outside the gene matches: 10. Germline CDR1 and CDR2: SGHNT and YYREEE (reference sequence). The CDR3 loop spans 17 amino acids. Here the CDR3 reads CASSLIGQGAQKNIQYF. DNA for the CDR3: TGTGCCAGCAGCTTGATTGGACAGGGGGCCCAAAAGAACATTCAGTACTTC.

The rearrangement links TRBV9 to TRBJ2-4; 12 bases agree with TRBD1. The V gene end was trimmed by 3 bases and the J gene end by 6 bases; junction bases not matched to a gene: 4. The length of the CDR3 is 15 residues. Per germline, CDR1 SGDLS and CDR2 YYNGEE. The DNA of the CDR3 is TGTGCCAGCAGCGGGGGACAGGGGGCTAGAAACATTCAGTACTTC. Its protein is CASSGGQGARNIQYF. Drawing the rest from reference TRBV9 and TRBJ2-4, the complete variable domain is DSGVTQTPKHLITATGQRVTLRCSPRSGDLSVYWYQQSLDQGLQFLIQYYNGEERAKGNILERFSAQQFPDLHSELNLSSLELGDSALYFCASSGGQGARNIQYFGAGTRLSVL.

The chain's CDR3 is CASSSQGSGEQFF. In nucleotides, the CDR3 is TGCGCCAGCAGCTCACAGGGTTCTGGTGAGCAGTTCTTC. The chain uses TRBV5-1 and TRBJ2-1; tentative D call: TRBD1 (6 bases). This CDR3 comprises 13 residues. Trimming took 3 bases from V and 9 from J, leaving 13 bases between them. From germline, CDR1 is SGHRS and CDR2 YFSETQ.

In regard to this clone: Additional DNA sequences in this sample encode the identical CDR3. V and J are TRBV7-9 and TRBJ1-6; D is possibly TRBD1 (6 bases). CDR1 is SEHNR, CDR2 FQNEAQ, per germline (reference sequence). This CDR3 region has 15 residues. Between the trimmed V and J ends, which lost 1 base and 5 bases, there was a span of 9 bases. CDR3 residues: CASSLGGQNNSPLHF. In DNA, the CDR3 is TGTGCCAGCAGCTTAGGGGGGCAGAATAATTCACCCCTCCACTTT.

The J gene is TRBJ2-2, the V gene TRBV11-3; D may be TRBD2 (5 bases). Looked up from germline, CDR1 is SGHNT and CDR2 is YENEEA. The CDR3 contains 13 residues. Trimming left V 1 base short and J 8 bases short, with 8 bases between. CDR3 sequence reads: CASSLGLAGELFF. The CDR3 region has the DNA TGTGCCAGCAGCTTAGGGCTAGCTGGGGAGCTGTTTTTT.

This clone has a single count. The chain recombines TRBV7-9 with TRBJ2-3; 9 bases are a match to TRBD2. CDR3 size: 14 residues. The germline CDR1 and CDR2 sequences are SEHNR and FQNEAQ (reference sequence). V dropped 9 bases and J dropped 2; count of bases not matched to a gene: 6. CDR3: CASVASGATDTQYF. CDR3 DNA sequence: TGTGCCAGTGTGGCTAGCGGGGCCACAGATACGCAGTATTTT.

The genes are TRBV28 and TRBJ2-7; D gene unclear. The V end was cut by 3 bases, the J end by 7 bases, with 7 bases between. Germline loops: CDR1 MDHEN, CDR2 SYDVKM. The CDR3 has 11 amino acids. This CDR3 is CASSLQLEQYF. CDR3 nucleotides: TGTGCCAGCAGTTTGCAACTTGAGCAGTACTTC.

This chain joins TRBV6-1 and TRBJ1-1; D unclear. Germline CDR1 is MNHNS and CDR2 is SASEGT. V was clipped by 7 bases and J by 6 bases, with 18 bases between them. The CDR3 spans 14 residues. CDR3 coding DNA: TGTGCCAGCAAACGACCGTTTCCCGTAGCTGAAGCTTTCTTT. As protein: CASKRPFPVAEAFF.

This clone was seen just once. The rearrangement links TRBV5-4 to TRBJ1-4; unclear D gene. V lost 0 bases, J lost 12 bases, and 12 bases lay in between. Germline-derived CDR1 and CDR2 are SGHNT and YYREEE (reference sequence). This CDR3 has 13 residues. The CDR3 spells CASSLGAREELFF. DNA of the CDR3: TGTGCCAGCAGCTTGGGGGCCCGGGAGGAACTGTTTTTT.

The chain couples TRBV16 to TRBJ2-5; D gene ambiguous. Germline-derived CDR1 and CDR2 are KGHSY and FQNENV. This CDR3 region has 15 residues. V was cut by 1 base and J by 1 base, with 10 bases left in between. CDR3 bases: TGTGCCAGCAGCCAATACCGTCCGTCCCAAGAGACCCAGTACTTC. Encoded protein: CASSQYRPSQETQYF.

The rearrangement uses TRBV5-1 and TRBJ2-5, with 7 bases that match TRBD1. V lost 5 bases and J lost 1; bases outside the gene matches: 5. In germline, CDR1 is SGHRS, CDR2 YFSETQ. The CDR3 is 14 amino acids. CDR3 nucleotide sequence: TGCGCCAGCAGTGACAGGGAAGGCCAAGAGACCCAGTACTTC. It translates to CASSDREGQETQYF.

J is TRBJ1-2 and V is TRBV5-1; 9 nucleotides agree with TRBD1. The CDR3 spans 15 residues. After removal of 3 bases from V and 7 bases from J, the junction contained 10 bases not matched to a gene. Germline V gene data show CDR1 as SGHRS and CDR2 as YFSETQ. CDR3 amino acids: CASSSHRQGDGGYTF. The CDR3 DNA reads as TGCGCCAGCAGCTCGCATAGACAGGGGGATGGTGGCTACACCTTC.

As to this clone: Other DNA sequences in this specimen translate into the identical CDR3. The chain couples TRBV19 to TRBJ1-2; TRBD1 might be the D (6 bases). V gave up 6 bases and J gave up 3 bases, with 11 bases separating them. The CDR3 loop spans 13 amino acids. Germline V gene data show CDR1 as LNHDA and CDR2 as SQIVND (reference sequence). CDR3 region: CASSPRTDYGYTF. The CDR3 coding sequence is TGTGCCAGTAGCCCCCGGACAGACTATGGCTACACCTTC.

Notes on this clone: The same CDR3 can be traced to other DNA sequences in this sample. The chain combines TRBV5-1 with TRBJ1-1, with D possibly matching TRBD1 (5 bases). V lost 2 bases and J lost 1, with 6 bases in between. CDR1 is SGHRS, CDR2 YFSETQ, per germline. This CDR3 contains 13 residues. The CDR3 region is CASSFGANTEAFF. For the CDR3, the DNA is TGCGCCAGCAGCTTTGGGGCGAACACTGAAGCTTTCTTT.

The gene calls are TRBV5-4 and TRBJ1-1, with a possible D match to TRBD1 (5 bases). Trimming pared 3 bases from V and 1 base from J, leaving 10 bases between. In germline, CDR1 is SGHNT, CDR2 YYREEE (reference sequence). This CDR3 has 14 amino acids. The CDR3 spells CASSSKTENTEAFF. CDR3 DNA sequence: TGTGCCAGCAGCTCGAAGACAGAGAACACTGAAGCTTTCTTT.

The chain has TRBV6-1 and TRBJ1-5; 8 bases are shared with TRBD1. From germline, CDR1 is MNHNS and CDR2 SASEGT. Unmatched junction bases numbered 9, after V lost 6 bases and J lost 5 bases. This CDR3 contains 15 residues. CDR3 nucleotides: TGTGCCAGCAGCCGACTCAGGGGGCCGGATCAGCCCCAGCATTTT. This gives the protein CASSRLRGPDQPQHF.

This clone appeared a single time. V and J are TRBV28 and TRBJ1-5; TRBD1 might be the D (6 bases). The germline gives CDR1 MDHEN, CDR2 SYDVKM. The CDR3 has 12 amino acids. V shed 8 bases and J shed 3 bases, with 8 bases lying between them. Written as DNA, the CDR3 is TGTGCCAGCGGGGGCAACAATCAGCCCCAGCATTTT. Translation: CASGGNNQPQHF.

The rearrangement uses TRBV25-1 and TRBJ1-2; D perhaps matches TRBD1 (5 bases). CDR3 length equals 11 residues. Between the trimmed V and J ends, which lost 5 bases and 8 bases, there was a span of 9 bases. The V gene's germline CDR1 is MGHDK and CDR2 SYGVNS. In DNA form, the CDR3 reads TGTGCCAGCAGTAGGGGTTACGGCTACACCTTC. This codes for CASSRGYGYTF.

This sequence joins TRBV7-8 and TRBJ1-4; no reliable D call. This CDR3 contains 15 residues. Trimming removed 4 bases at V and 2 bases at J, with 11 bases between. The germline V gene has CDR1 SGHVS and CDR2 FQNEAQ. This CDR3 reads CASSSRVFTNEKLFF. CDR3 DNA: TGTGCCAGCAGCTCCCGCGTTTTTACTAATGAAAAACTGTTTTTT. Looking up the rest from reference TRBV7-8 and TRBJ1-4 gives the full variable domain: GAGVSQSPRYKVAKRGQDVALRCDPISGHVSLFWYQQALGQGPEFLTYFQNEAQLDKSGLPSDRFFAERPEGSVSTLKIQRTQQEDSAVYLCASSSRVFTNEKLFFGSGTQLSVL.

The chain joins TRBV7-2 to TRBJ2-5; D is possibly TRBD2 (6 bases). This CDR3 contains 16 residues. V lost 0 bases and J lost 0, with 11 bases in between. The germline V gene has CDR1 SGHTA and CDR2 FQGNSA. The CDR3 region has the DNA TGTGCCAGCAGCTTAGCGATTAGCGGTTACCAAGAGACCCAGTACTTC. Translated, it gives CASSLAISGYQETQYF.

This chain uses TRBV30 with TRBJ1-1; D perhaps matches TRBD1 (5 bases). The CDR3 has 13 amino acids. CDR1 is GTSNPN, CDR2 SVGIG, per germline (reference sequence). Trimming removed 7 bases from V and 1 base from J, with 13 bases in between. This CDR3 reads CASLRQTNTEAFF. The CDR3 bases are TGTGCCTCACTACGACAGACGAACACTGAAGCTTTCTTT.

CDR3 loop: CASSLGDRIWGYTF. CDR3 DNA sequence: TGTGCCAGCAGCCTAGGCGACAGGATCTGGGGCTACACCTTC. The chain has TRBV5-8 and TRBJ1-2; D possibly corresponds to TRBD1 (6 bases). V lost 4 bases and J lost 8, with 18 bases in between. The germline V gene encodes CDR1 SGHTS and CDR2 YDEGEE. The CDR3 has 14 amino acids. The variable domain in full, completed from reference TRBV5-8 and TRBJ1-2, reads EAGVTQSPTHLIKTRGQQATLRCSPISGHTSVYWYQQALGLGLQFLLWYDEGEERNRGNFPPRFSGRQFPNYSSELNVNALELEDSALYLCASSLGDRIWGYTFGSGTRLTVV.